The entry that follows covers one TCR beta chain sequence. This sample stems from a study of Ad26.COV2.S vaccination and SARS-CoV-2 variants. V dropped 5 bases and J dropped 3 bases, with 13 bases sitting between them. The germline V gene has CDR1 LNHDA and CDR2 SQIVND (reference sequence). The CDR3 sequence is 14 residues long. Treatment noted: around 19 received Ad26.COV2.S at low or high dose, single or two shots; several received placebo; per-sample allocation not given. All samples were drawn on day 63, counting from the first vaccine or placebo injection. Sequencing was performed with immunoSEQ multiplex PCR; in TCRdb, only in-frame clones are kept and a portion is missing. Of some 250,000 clones listed, approximately 88% are singletons.

The sequenced sample was peripheral blood, obtained in a trial of Ad26.COV2.S vaccine versus placebo. The clonotype originates from a person aged 18-60 years who received the Ad26.COV2.S COVID-19 vaccine or a placebo. The chain combines TRBV19 with TRBJ1-2, with D tentatively TRBD1 (6 bases). CDR3 protein: CASSPYRDYYGYTF. For the CDR3, the DNA is TGTGCCAGTAGTCCTTACAGGGATTACTATGGCTACACCTTC.